These 26 T cell receptor beta chains were all obtained from the same sample, sequenced in a study of shared clonotypes between healthy human individuals. TCRdb's copy holds only in-frame clones and misses some; the assay was immunoSEQ multiplex PCR. The sample carries millions of clones, over 85% recorded once. The sequenced sample consisted of naive CD4+ T cells sorted from blood. Noted subset: CD45RA+ positively selected. These receptors were taken from a man between 18 and 35 years old in good health.

The V call is TRBV18, the J call TRBJ2-2; no clear D. Deletions cut 2 bases from V and 9 bases from J, with 10 bases between. CDR1 and CDR2 from the germline V gene are KGHSH and LQKENI. This CDR3 comprises 13 residues. The DNA for the CDR3 is TGTGCCAGCTCACCAAACAAGGACCGGGAGCTGTTTTTT. Amino acid sequence: CASSPNKDRELFF.

This clone appeared once. J is TRBJ1-1 and V is TRBV18; the D is unclear. This CDR3 contains 13 residues. V was clipped by 2 bases and J by 2 bases, with 6 bases between them. CDR1 and CDR2 (germline): KGHSH, LQKENI. CDR3 residues: CASSPTINTEAFF. CDR3 nucleotides: TGTGCCAGCTCACCAACGATCAACACTGAAGCTTTCTTT.

In regard to this clone: The sample holds other DNA sequences that translate to the same CDR3. The chain employs TRBV10-1 and TRBJ2-3, with 7 nucleotides matching TRBD2. This CDR3 is built from 13 residues. Germline V gives CDR1 WNHNN, CDR2 SYGVQD (reference sequence). The ends lost 8 bases at V and 0 bases at J; junction bases unmatched: 2. The DNA for the CDR3 is TGCGCCAGCTCTAGCGGTAGCACAGATACGCAGTATTTT. It is translated as CASSSGSTDTQYF.

The gene calls are TRBV9 and TRBJ2-1; either TRBD1 or TRBD2 may supply D (5 bases each). V lost 4 bases and J lost 3, with 17 bases in between. Germline V gives CDR1 SGDLS, CDR2 YYNGEE. This CDR3 is built from 16 residues. The CDR3 loop reads CASSPESRGRYNEQFF. CDR3 DNA sequence: TGTGCCAGCAGCCCAGAGAGCCGGGGACGCTACAATGAGCAGTTCTTC.

Concerning this clone itself: Other DNA sequences in the same sample also yield this CDR3. The chain is built from TRBV30 and TRBJ2-5; possibly TRBD1 or TRBD2 for D (5 bases each). This CDR3 spans 12 amino acids. Trimming left V 2 bases short and J 5 bases short, with 9 bases between. CDR1 is GTSNPN and CDR2 is SVGIG in the germline V gene (reference sequence). The DNA of the CDR3 is TGTGCCTGGAGTCCAGGGACCGAGACCCAGTACTTC. This gives the protein CAWSPGTETQYF.

CDR3 loop: CASSLGAGHNNSPLHF. CDR3 DNA sequence: TGTGCCAGCAGCTTGGGGGCCGGCCACAATAATTCACCCCTCCACTTT. The chain links TRBV5-5 to TRBJ1-6; unclear D gene. CDR1 is SGHKS, CDR2 YYEKEE, per germline (reference sequence). The CDR3 runs 16 residues. With 0 bases removed from V and 5 bases from J, the gap between germline ends came to 12 bases.

V gene TRBV6-5 combines with J gene TRBJ1-1; D ambiguous. The CDR3 consists of 12 residues. Trimming stripped 5 bases from V and 8 bases from J, with 12 bases between. Looked up from germline, CDR1 is MNHEY and CDR2 is SVGAGI. The CDR3 nucleotides are TGTGCCAGCAGTCGAGCGGGATCCGAAGCTTTCTTT. Its protein is CASSRAGSEAFF.

This clone was counted a few times. This rearrangement joins TRBV11-3 to TRBJ2-7, with TRBD1 matching over 8 bases. Germline V gene data show CDR1 as SGHNT and CDR2 as YENEEA. V lost 4 bases and J lost 3; bases outside the gene matches: 5. This CDR3 spans 14 amino acids. The CDR3 coding sequence is TGTGCCAGCAGCTCCAGACAGGGGAGCTACGAGCAGTACTTC. Translation gives CASSSRQGSYEQYF.

The gene calls are TRBV30 and TRBJ2-7; D is perhaps TRBD1 (6 bases). Germline assignment: CDR1 GTSNPN and CDR2 SVGIG (reference sequence). This CDR3 has 13 residues. V was pared by 0 bases and J by 7 bases, with 13 bases between. In DNA, the CDR3 is TGTGCCTGGAGTGTGAGGACAGAGGCGGAGCAGTACTTC. Translation: CAWSVRTEAEQYF. The variable domain in full, completed from reference TRBV30 and TRBJ2-7, reads SQTIHQWPATLVQPVGSPLSLECTVEGTSNPNLYWYRQAAGRGLQLLFYSVGIGQISSEVPQNLSASRPQDRQFILSSKKLLLSDSGFYLCAWSVRTEAEQYFGPGTRLTVT.

The chain uses TRBV6-6 and TRBJ2-2; D is perhaps TRBD1 (5 bases). CDR3 length: 15 amino acids. Looked up from germline, CDR1 is MNHNY and CDR2 is SVGAGI (reference sequence). Deletions cut 0 bases from V and 3 bases from J, with 8 bases between. This chain's CDR3 is CASSYSSGYTGELFF. The CDR3 bases are TGTGCCAGCAGTTACTCGTCAGGGTACACCGGGGAGCTGTTTTTT.

The chain combines TRBV9 with TRBJ2-7; D possibly matches TRBD1 or TRBD2 (5 bases each). The CDR3 totals 16 residues. V gave up 3 bases and J gave up 3 bases, with 19 bases separating them. CDR1 is SGDLS and CDR2 is YYNGEE in the germline V gene. The CDR3 DNA is TGTGCCAGCAGCGCTGACACCGGGACGGGGATCTACGAGCAGTACTTC. It yields the protein CASSADTGTGIYEQYF.

The gene calls are TRBV6-5 and TRBJ1-6; D is uncertain. The ends were cut back, 9 bases at V and 1 base at J, with 13 bases in the middle. CDR3 length: 15 residues. Germline V gene sequence: CDR1 MNHEY, CDR2 SVGAGI. The CDR3 DNA follows: TGTGCCAGAAGACGGAGGAGGTCCTATAATTCACCCCTCCACTTT. Its translation is CARRRRRSYNSPLHF.

This rearrangement joins TRBV19 to TRBJ1-2; the D gene is possibly TRBD1 (5 bases). Trimming stripped 3 bases from V and 5 bases from J, with 16 bases between. The length of the CDR3 is 15 residues. Germline loops: CDR1 LNHDA, CDR2 SQIVND (reference sequence). The CDR3, as DNA: TGTGCCAGTAGTATCGCCAGGGCTAGTCCATATGGCTACACCTTC. Translation: CASSIARASPYGYTF. Full variable domain (outside the CDR3, taken from reference TRBV19 and TRBJ1-2): DGGITQSPKYLFRKEGQNVTLSCEQNLNHDAMYWYRQDPGQGLRLIYYSQIVNDFQKGDIAEGYSVSREKKESFPLTVTSAQKNPTAFYLCASSIARASPYGYTFGSGTRLTVV.

J is TRBJ1-5 and V is TRBV7-2; 7 bases are a match to TRBD1. After removal of 3 bases from V and 5 bases from J, the junction contained 7 bases not matched to a gene. The CDR3 sequence is 15 residues long. From germline, CDR1 is SGHTA and CDR2 FQGNSA. The CDR3 region has the DNA TGTGCCAGCAGCTTCCTTGACAGGGATTATCAGCCCCAGCATTTT. It encodes CASSFLDRDYQPQHF.

The gene calls are TRBV5-4 and TRBJ2-7, with a tentative D call TRBD1 (7 bases). CDR3 length equals 14 residues. V shed 5 bases and J shed 1 base, with 13 bases lying between them. The germline gives CDR1 SGHNT, CDR2 YYREEE (reference sequence). For the CDR3, the DNA is TGTGCCAGCAGGGAGGGGGCGAGGTCCTACGAGCAGTACTTC. Translation gives CASREGARSYEQYF.

This chain links TRBV5-4 with TRBJ2-1; 9 positions agree with TRBD2. The CDR3 totals 16 residues. CDR1 is SGHNT, CDR2 YYREEE, per germline (reference sequence). After removal of 4 bases from V and 2 bases from J, the junction contained 7 bases not matched to a gene. DNA of the CDR3: TGTGCCAGCAGCCTACCTTCTAGCGGGGCCTACAATGAGCAGTTCTTC. Its protein product is CASSLPSSGAYNEQFF.

V usage is TRBV11-2 and J usage is TRBJ2-7; no reliable D call. From germline, CDR1 is SGHAT and CDR2 FQNNGV. The CDR3 spans 12 residues. Trimming shortened V by 3 bases and J by 2 bases, and 5 bases separated the two germline ends. The CDR3 loop reads CASSFTPYEQYF. CDR3 in DNA: TGTGCCAGCAGCTTCACCCCCTACGAGCAGTACTTC.

This clone has ten or more counts. This same CDR3 is encoded by further DNA sequences in the sample. The chain has TRBV6-5 and TRBJ1-2; TRBD1 is a possible D gene (5 bases). The CDR3 runs 13 residues. V was pared by 2 bases and J by 7 bases, with 11 bases between. Germline V gives CDR1 MNHEY, CDR2 SVGAGI. This chain's CDR3 is CASSYSVGGGYTF. The CDR3 DNA is TGTGCCAGCAGTTACAGTGTCGGGGGTGGCTACACCTTC.

The chain has TRBV5-1 and TRBJ1-4, with a weak D call TRBD1 (6 bases). CDR1 SGHRS and CDR2 YFSETQ come from the germline V gene. V lost 4 bases to trimming and J lost 10 bases, with 11 bases between them. The CDR3 runs 12 residues. In nucleotides, the CDR3 is TGCGCCAGCAGCGGAGGGGGTGGAAAACTGTTTTTT. This encodes CASSGGGGKLFF.

On this clone: This sample also contains other DNA sequences that code for the same CDR3. V gene TRBV2 combines with J gene TRBJ2-7; a weak D match, TRBD1 (6 bases). From germline, CDR1 is SNHLY and CDR2 FYNNEI. The V end lost 8 bases, the J end lost 4 bases, and 9 bases lay between the germline ends. There are 11 residues in the CDR3. CDR3 in DNA: TGTGCCAGCGGTACAGGGTACGAGCAGTACTTC. The encoded protein is CASGTGYEQYF.

A remark on this clone: The junction differs from germline at one of its ends, possibly a read error. The chain combines TRBV2 with TRBJ2-7; TRBD1 matches 9 bases. The germline V gene encodes CDR1 SNHLY and CDR2 FYNNEI. The CDR3 has 11 residues. CDR3 sequence reads: CASSVQDRGHF. The CDR3 DNA follows: TGTGCCAGCAGCGTCCAGGACAGGGGTCACTTC.

The V gene is TRBV10-1, the J gene TRBJ2-3, with D maybe TRBD2 (7 bases). CDR1 WNHNN and CDR2 SYGVQD come from the germline V gene (reference sequence). V shed 8 bases and J shed 1 base, with 13 bases lying between them. The CDR3 consists of 14 residues. CDR3 nucleotides: TGCGCCAGCCGGCCGGGGGGCGGCACAGATACGCAGTATTTT. It specifies CASRPGGGTDTQYF.

The V and J genes are TRBV7-9 and TRBJ2-3, with 13 positions matching TRBD2. The trim removed 5 bases at V and 5 bases at J, leaving 10 bases unmatched. Per germline, CDR1 SEHNR and CDR2 FQNEAQ (reference sequence). CDR3 length: 17 residues. This CDR3 reads CASSPVGLAGTKDTQYF. For the CDR3, the DNA is TGTGCCAGCAGCCCAGTGGGACTAGCGGGAACGAAAGATACGCAGTATTTT.

In this sample, this clone turned up a few times. The sample carries other DNA sequences with the same CDR3. This chain connects TRBV7-9 to TRBJ1-2; 7 bases match TRBD1. The trim removed 5 bases at V and 4 bases at J, leaving 7 bases unmatched. In germline, CDR1 is SEHNR, CDR2 FQNEAQ (reference sequence). This CDR3 has 14 residues. The CDR3 sequence: CASSPRDRVYGYTF. The CDR3 DNA sequence: TGTGCCAGCAGCCCTAGGGACAGAGTCTATGGCTACACCTTC.

This sequence joins TRBV4-1 and TRBJ2-7; D is perhaps TRBD2 (5 bases). CDR1 is MGHRA, CDR2 YSYEKL, per germline. V was cut by 1 base and J by 3 bases, with 13 bases left in between. The CDR3 runs to 15 residues. This CDR3 is CASSQVMADFYEQYF. The CDR3 DNA reads TGCGCCAGCAGCCAAGTTATGGCGGACTTCTACGAGCAGTACTTC.

The chain links TRBV6-5 to TRBJ2-7; D unresolved. V was clipped by 4 bases and J by 2 bases, with 12 bases between them. The CDR3 sequence is 14 residues long. CDR1 is MNHEY and CDR2 is SVGAGI in the germline V gene. CDR3 loop: CASSFSGSPYEQYF. DNA of the CDR3: TGTGCCAGCAGTTTCTCGGGTTCCCCCTACGAGCAGTACTTC.